The clone carrying this TCR beta chain was detected many times. TCRdb reprocessed the 5' RACE reads via MiXCR and lists one record per CDR3 protein. Found here are 10,000 to 15,000 distinct CDR3 sequences, approximately 15% of them singletons; the top ten hold approximately 57%. These data belong to a study of spatial heterogeneity in lung cancer. CDR1 is SGHTA, CDR2 FQGNSA, per germline. This CDR3 is 17 amino acids long. V shed 3 bases, J shed 0 bases, and the junction held 7 bases outside the gene matches. Time point denoted: sample taken at primary tumor resection. Whole RNA, which was extracted from tumor, nontumor lung tissue or frozen PBMC, was sequenced without any cell sorting.

This rearrangement joins TRBV7-2 to TRBJ2-7; 11 nucleotides match TRBD2. This sequence was found in a male donor with early-stage non-small cell lung cancer. The sample consisted of PBMCs, taken at surgery. The CDR3 DNA sequence: TGTGCCAGCAGCTTGGGACTAGCGGCAACACCCTCCTACGAGCAGTACTTC. Translated, it gives CASSLGLAATPSYEQYF.